The present TCR beta chain was sequenced within a study of spatial heterogeneity in lung cancer. General study findings and limits: Counts of ubiquitous and regional expanded TCRs tracked ubiquitous and regional nonsynonymous mutations, respectively. The number of expanded tumor alpha and beta chains correlated with mutation number.

This clonotype turned up a few times. The antigen remains undetermined. This beta chain is an unintended read in a library built for alpha chains; its size means little. Individual TCR cDNA molecules each bore their own unique molecular identifier. TCRdb recomputed calls from the 5' RACE reads with MiXCR, one row per CDR3 protein. The table lists approximately 600 distinct CDR3 sequences, approximately 80% of them singletons, with around 23% in the top ten. Time point in this sample: sample taken at primary tumor resection. From tumor, nontumor lung or frozen PBMC, whole RNA was taken unsorted for sequencing. The sample was lung tumor tissue, taken at surgery. The receptor comes from a female donor with early-stage non-small cell lung cancer.

The CDR3 protein is CAISGASTDTQYF. The CDR3, as DNA: TGTGCCATCAGCGGGGCAAGCACAGATACGCAGTATTTT. The chain has TRBV10-3 and TRBJ2-3, with D tentatively TRBD1 or TRBD2 (5 bases each). The CDR3 sequence is 13 residues long. Trimming removed 6 bases from V and 0 bases from J, with 7 bases in between. Looked up from germline, CDR1 is ENHRY and CDR2 is SYGVKD.